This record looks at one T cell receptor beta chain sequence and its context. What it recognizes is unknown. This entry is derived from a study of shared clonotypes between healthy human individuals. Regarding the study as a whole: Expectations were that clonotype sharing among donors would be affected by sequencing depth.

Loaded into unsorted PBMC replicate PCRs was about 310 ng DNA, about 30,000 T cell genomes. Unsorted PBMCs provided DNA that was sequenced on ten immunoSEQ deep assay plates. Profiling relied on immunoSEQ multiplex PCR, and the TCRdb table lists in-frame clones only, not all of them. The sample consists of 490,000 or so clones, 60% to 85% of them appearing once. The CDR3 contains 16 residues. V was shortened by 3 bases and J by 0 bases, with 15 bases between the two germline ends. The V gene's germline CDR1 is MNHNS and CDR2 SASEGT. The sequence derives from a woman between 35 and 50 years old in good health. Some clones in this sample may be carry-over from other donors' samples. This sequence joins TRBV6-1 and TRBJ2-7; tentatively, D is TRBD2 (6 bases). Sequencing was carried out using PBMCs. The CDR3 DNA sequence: TGTGCCAGCAGTGATCGGGGACGGGAGAGCTCCTACGAGCAGTACTTC. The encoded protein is CASSDRGRESSYEQYF.